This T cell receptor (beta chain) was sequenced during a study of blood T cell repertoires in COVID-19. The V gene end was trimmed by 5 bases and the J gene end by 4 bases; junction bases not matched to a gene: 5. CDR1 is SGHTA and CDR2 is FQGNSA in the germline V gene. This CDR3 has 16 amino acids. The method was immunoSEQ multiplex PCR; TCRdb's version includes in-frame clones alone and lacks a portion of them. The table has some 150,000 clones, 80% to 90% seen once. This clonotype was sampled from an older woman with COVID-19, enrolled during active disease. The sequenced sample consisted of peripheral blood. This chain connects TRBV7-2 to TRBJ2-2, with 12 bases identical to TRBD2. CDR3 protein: CASSTTSGGGTGELFF. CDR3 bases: TGTGCCAGCAGCACGACTAGCGGGGGTGGCACCGGGGAGCTGTTTTTT. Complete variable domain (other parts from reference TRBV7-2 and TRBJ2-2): GAGVSQSPSNKVTEKGKDVELRCDPISGHTALYWYRQSLGQGLEFLIYFQGNSAPDKSGLPSDRFSAERTGGSVSTLTIQRTQQEDSAVYLCASSTTSGGGTGELFFGEGSRLTVL.